This is a list of T cell receptor beta chains from one sample in a study of blood T cell repertoires in COVID-19. Only in-frame clones appear in the TCRdb table, and some are missing; sequencing was by immunoSEQ multiplex PCR. The data hold more than 450,000 clones, with approximately 86% observed a single time. Sequencing was carried out using PBMCs or T cells enriched from blood (not recorded which). All receptors come from a woman aged 18 to 35 who had recovered from COVID-19. Each CDR3 is given with its conserved first and last residue. The D gene is left open where the match is weak.

>TRBJ1-4|16|TRBV2|NA
CASRLWTVATNEKLFF
>TRBJ1-6|16|TRBV9|NA
CASSVDSGSYNSPLHF
>TRBJ1-6|12|TRBV30|NA
CAWDSNNSPLHF
>TRBJ1-2|14|TRBV11-2|TRBD1
CASSDRGGNYGYTF
>TRBJ2-5|14|TRBV5-1|NA
CASSLGGRQETQYF
>TRBJ1-2|17|TRBV5-1|TRBD1
CASSFTGTGRGRDGYTF
>TRBJ2-7|13|TRBV19|TRBD2
CAGKLAGAVEQYF
>TRBJ2-5|15|TRBV30|TRBD2
CAWSGTLAVKGTQYF
>TRBJ2-3|15|TRBV5-1|TRBD1
CASSFDRADTDTQYF
>TRBJ2-5|13|TRBV30|NA
CAWRQGLQETQYF
>TRBJ1-1|13|TRBV7-9|NA
CASSQNSNTEAFF
>TRBJ1-2|15|TRBV3-1/TRBV3-2|NA
CASSQDPRGRDGYTF
>TRBJ2-3|14|TRBV2|NA
CASKTAPSTDTQYF
>TRBJ2-5|14|TRBV5-4|NA
CASSLGTGVETQYF
>TRBJ2-7|15|TRBV4-1|TRBD1
CASSHPSGDSFEQYF
>TRBJ2-1|16|TRBV15|TRBD1
CATSRVRGQGSDEQFF
>TRBJ2-7|15|TRBV10-2|NA
CASSDVTALSYEQYF
>TRBJ2-3|15|TRBV5-1|TRBD1
CASSLMGQGRDTQYF
>TRBJ1-1|15|TRBV5-1|NA
CASSPDLNSYTEAFF
>TRBJ1-1|13|TRBV30|NA
CAWSDPPGTEAFF
>TRBJ2-5|14|TRBV5-1|TRBD1
CASSWDRVQETQYF
>TRBJ2-3|16|TRBV7-3|NA
CASSLTTGLAVDTQYF
>TRBJ1-2|19|TRBV3-1/TRBV3-2|NA
CASSQERDYSRLNLYGYTF
>TRBJ2-2|15|TRBV11-2|NA
CASKPLSRRTGELFF
>TRBJ1-1|16|TRBV4-1|NA
CASSPRQSRGNTEAFF
>TRBJ2-6|13|TRBV30|NA
CASGGPGANVLTF
>TRBJ1-3|15|TRBV15|TRBD1
CATSLDRESGNTIYF
>TRBJ2-7|13|TRBV24-1|NA
CATSASGEDEQYF
>TRBJ2-5|15|TRBV6-5|NA
CASSGTKRLKETQYF
>TRBJ2-5|14|TRBV5-1|NA
CASSLATLGETQYF
>TRBJ1-1|13|TRBV3-1/TRBV3-2|TRBD1
CASSWGQDVRAFF
>TRBJ2-2|15|TRBV19|NA
CASKYNFANTGELFF
>TRBJ1-1|13|TRBV18|NA
CASSRGGGTEAFF
>TRBJ1-1|13|TRBV5-1|NA
CASSAGTLTEAFF
>TRBJ1-5|15|TRBV19|NA
CASSLDSVGNQPQHF
>TRBJ2-3|12|TRBV28|NA
CASSLLRDTQYF
>TRBJ2-1|16|TRBV12-5|TRBD2
CASGLTSGGADLEQFF
>TRBJ2-6|17|TRBV2|TRBD1
CASSPQGALSGANVLTF
>TRBJ2-5|14|TRBV9|NA
CATPLTGGRETQYF
>TRBJ2-1|12|TRBV6-5|NA
CASIRILGEQFF
>TRBJ1-4|17|TRBV18|NA
CASSPSDVQGSNEKLFF
>TRBJ1-4|13|TRBV9|TRBD1
CASSTGGNEKLFF
>TRBJ2-7|17|TRBV4-1|NA
CASSQDTQAGAFGEQYF